This T cell receptor (beta chain) was captured in a study of early T cells in non-severe SARS-CoV-2 infection. One entry per CDR3 protein results from TCRdb running MiXCR on the 5' RACE reads. Seen here are approximately 40,000 distinct CDR3 sequences, roughly 9.9% observed once, and the top ten hold less than 15%. This clonotype was seen repeatedly, ten times or more. Germline lookup yields CDR1 KGHDR and CDR2 SFDVKD. V trimming: 3 bases; J trimming: 6 bases; junction bases outside the gene matches: 8. The CDR3 is 15 residues long. The genes are TRBV24-1 and TRBJ2-3; 7 bases fit TRBD1. The specimen sequenced was whole blood. The sequence came from an adult who was a healthcare worker with PCR-confirmed SARS-CoV-2 infection or an uninfected control (not recorded which). CDR3 in DNA: TGTGCCACCAGTGATACAAGACAGGGCCTCGATACGCAGTATTTT. Translation gives CATSDTRQGLDTQYF.